The text below deals with one T cell receptor beta chain. Its antigen is as yet unknown. This CDR3 region has 13 residues. Looked up from germline, CDR1 is SGHRS and CDR2 is YFSETQ. The V end was cut by 6 bases, the J end by 11 bases, with 20 bases between. The data were taken from a study of blood T cells in healthy people across ages. Notes on the study in general: Possibly confounding the expanded clonotype changes was the fact that donor CMV status was unknown. In older individuals, TCR beta diversity per million T cells was lower, falling roughly linearly with age. Higher diversity and more naive CD4+ cells were features of long-lived donors, compared to aged donors.

The authors ran a second PCR of about 7 to 11 cycles using a sample-barcoded 5' primer and a J-beta primer mix. TCRdb called the 5' RACE reads again in MiXCR, with one record for every CDR3 protein. This table has roughly 410,000 distinct CDR3 sequences, 45% to 60% appearing once. This rearrangement joins TRBV5-1 to TRBJ2-5, with D uncertain. Sequencing was carried out using blood. The TCR was taken from a man aged 60 to 75 in good health. The CDR3 sequence is CASTPLVNNEQYF. CDR3 sequence (DNA): TGCGCCAGCACCCCTTTGGTCAACAATGAGCAGTACTTC.